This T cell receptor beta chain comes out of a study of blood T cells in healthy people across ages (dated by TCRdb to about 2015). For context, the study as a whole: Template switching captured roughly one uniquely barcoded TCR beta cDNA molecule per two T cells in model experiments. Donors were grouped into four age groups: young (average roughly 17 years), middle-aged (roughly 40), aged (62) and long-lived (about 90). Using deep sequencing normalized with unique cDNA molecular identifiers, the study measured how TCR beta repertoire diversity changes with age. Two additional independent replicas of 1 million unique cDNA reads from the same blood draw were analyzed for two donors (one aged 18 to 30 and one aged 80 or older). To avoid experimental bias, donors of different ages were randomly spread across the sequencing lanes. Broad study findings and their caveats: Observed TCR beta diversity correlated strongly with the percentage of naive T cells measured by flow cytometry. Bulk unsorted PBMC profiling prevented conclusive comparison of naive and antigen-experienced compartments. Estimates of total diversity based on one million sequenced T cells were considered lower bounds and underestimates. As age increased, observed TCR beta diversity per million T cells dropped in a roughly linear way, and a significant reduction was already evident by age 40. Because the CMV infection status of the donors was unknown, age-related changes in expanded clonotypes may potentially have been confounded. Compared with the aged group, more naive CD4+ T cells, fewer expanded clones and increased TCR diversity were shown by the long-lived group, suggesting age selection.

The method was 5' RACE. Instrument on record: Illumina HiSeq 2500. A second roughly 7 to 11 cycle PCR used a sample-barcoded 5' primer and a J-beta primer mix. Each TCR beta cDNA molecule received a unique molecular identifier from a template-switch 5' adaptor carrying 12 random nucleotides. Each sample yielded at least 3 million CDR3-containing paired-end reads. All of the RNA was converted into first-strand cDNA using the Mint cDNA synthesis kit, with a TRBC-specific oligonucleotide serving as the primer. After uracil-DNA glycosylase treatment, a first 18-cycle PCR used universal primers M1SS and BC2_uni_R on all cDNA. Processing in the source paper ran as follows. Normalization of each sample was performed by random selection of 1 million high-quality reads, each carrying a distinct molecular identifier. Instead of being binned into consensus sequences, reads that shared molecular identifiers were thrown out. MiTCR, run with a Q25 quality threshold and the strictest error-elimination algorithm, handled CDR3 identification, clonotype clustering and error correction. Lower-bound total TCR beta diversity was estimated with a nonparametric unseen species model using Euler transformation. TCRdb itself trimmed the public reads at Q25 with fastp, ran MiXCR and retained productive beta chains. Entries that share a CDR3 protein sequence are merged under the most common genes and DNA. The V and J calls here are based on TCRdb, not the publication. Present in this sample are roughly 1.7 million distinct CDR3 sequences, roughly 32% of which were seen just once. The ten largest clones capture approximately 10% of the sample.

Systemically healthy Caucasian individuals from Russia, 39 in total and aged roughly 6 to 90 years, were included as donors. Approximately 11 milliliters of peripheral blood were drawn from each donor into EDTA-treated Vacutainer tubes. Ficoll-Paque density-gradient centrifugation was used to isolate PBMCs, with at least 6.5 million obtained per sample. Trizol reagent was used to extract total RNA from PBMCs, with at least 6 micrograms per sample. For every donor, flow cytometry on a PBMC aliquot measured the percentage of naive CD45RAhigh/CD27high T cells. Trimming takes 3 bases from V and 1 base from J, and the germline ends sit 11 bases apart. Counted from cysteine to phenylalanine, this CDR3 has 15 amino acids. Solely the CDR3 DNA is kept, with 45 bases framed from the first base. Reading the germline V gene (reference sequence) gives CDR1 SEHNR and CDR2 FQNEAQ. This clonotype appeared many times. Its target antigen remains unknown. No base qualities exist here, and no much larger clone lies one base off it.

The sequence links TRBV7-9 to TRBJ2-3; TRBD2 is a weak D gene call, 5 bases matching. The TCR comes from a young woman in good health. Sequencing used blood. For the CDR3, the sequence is CASSFAGGGTDTQYF. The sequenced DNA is TGTGCCAGCAGCTTTGCGGGCGGCGGCACAGATACGCAGTATTTT.